This T cell receptor beta chain was obtained from a study of T cell responses to AZD1222 COVID-19 vaccine. Notes on the study in general: After two AZD1222 doses, spike-specific TCR breadth and depth rose versus day 0. At baseline, just five to seven AZD1222 recipients tested seropositive.

Per the germline V gene, CDR1 is SQVTM and CDR2 is ANQGSEA. With 8 bases removed from V and 0 bases from J, the gap between germline ends came to 20 bases. The CDR3 is 15 residues long. The repertoire was sequenced with immunoSEQ multiplex PCR; TCRdb's copy has only in-frame clones and lacks some. The table lists about 150,000 clones, about 87% of them singletons. This clone was seen a handful of times. What it binds is not known. The chain recombines TRBV29-1 with TRBJ2-7; possibly TRBD1 or TRBD2 for D (5 bases each). The source is an adult who received the AZD1222 COVID-19 vaccine. The sequencing here drew on peripheral blood, taken 28 days after the second AZD1222 dose. The DNA of the CDR3 is TGCAGCCCACCCTATTGCGAGGGGCACTCCTACGAGCAGTACTTC. Its protein is CSPPYCEGHSYEQYF.